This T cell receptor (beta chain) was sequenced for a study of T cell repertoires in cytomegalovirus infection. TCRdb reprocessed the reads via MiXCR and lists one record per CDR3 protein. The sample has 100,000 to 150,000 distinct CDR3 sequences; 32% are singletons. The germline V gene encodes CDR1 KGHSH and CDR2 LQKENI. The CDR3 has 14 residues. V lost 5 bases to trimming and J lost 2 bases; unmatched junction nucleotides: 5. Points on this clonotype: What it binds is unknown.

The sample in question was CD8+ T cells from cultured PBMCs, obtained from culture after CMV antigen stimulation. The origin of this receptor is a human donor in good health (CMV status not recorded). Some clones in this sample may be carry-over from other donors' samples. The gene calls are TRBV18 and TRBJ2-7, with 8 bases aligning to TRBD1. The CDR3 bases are TGTGCCAGCTCAGGCGGGACAGGAGCCTACGAGCAGTACTTC. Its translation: CASSGGTGAYEQYF. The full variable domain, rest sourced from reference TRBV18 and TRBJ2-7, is NAGVMQNPRHLVRRRGQEARLRCSPMKGHSHVYWYRQLPEEGLKFMVYLQKENIIDESGMPKERFSAEFPKEGPSILRIQQVVRGDSAAYFCASSGGTGAYEQYFGPGTRLTVT.